This TCR beta chain was sequenced during a study of blood T cells in healthy people across ages. Whole-study findings and limits: Greater diversity and more naive CD4+ cells were seen in long-lived donors than in aged donors. Per million T cells, TCR beta diversity dropped about linearly as age rose.

This clonotype was seen a few times. Its target is unknown. A J-beta primer mix and a sample-barcoded 5' primer were used in a second PCR of roughly 7 to 12 cycles. Using its own MiXCR run on the 5' RACE reads, TCRdb lists one record per CDR3 protein. This sample carries over 550,000 distinct CDR3 sequences, roughly 30% of them seen once, and the ten largest clones take about 15%. Trimming took off 0 bases at V and 1 base at J, with 16 bases between the two ends. The germline gives CDR1 SGHRS, CDR2 YFSETQ. The CDR3 runs to 18 residues. Total RNA extraction produced at least 5.5 micrograms (per sample) for the study.

The sequencing sample was made of blood. The rearrangement joins TRBV5-1 to TRBJ2-2; no clear D gene. The sequence derives from a woman older than 75 in good health. The CDR3 region has the DNA TGCGCCAGCAGCTTGGCCGGGTTGGGATTCGTGAACACCGGGGAGCTGTTTTTT. Protein product: CASSLAGLGFVNTGELFF.